The next 21 T cell receptor beta chains were all read from a single sample in a study of control samples from healthy donors and cancer patients (dated by TCRdb to the early 2020s). The library was prepared using the immunoSEQ multiplex PCR assay. What TCRdb holds here is the immuneACCESS table cut down to in-frame rearrangements. Part of the clones is not present; checked against another copy, under half of the missing clones reflect an unresolved V gene, and the others are unexplained. Present in this sample are about 94,000 clones, just over 90% of which were seen just once. The ten largest clones take up around 3.5% of the sample. Sequencing was done on a sample of blood. Receptors originate from a woman younger than 35 in good health.

The genes are TRBV3-1 (or the pseudogene TRBV3-2) and TRBJ1-5; no reliable D call. CDR3 length: 15 residues. V was clipped by 1 base and J by 6 bases, with 13 bases between them. In germline, CDR1 is LGHDT, CDR2 YNNKEL (reference sequence). The CDR3 spells CASSQGGRGSQPQHF. For the CDR3, the DNA is TGTGCCAGCAGCCAAGGTGGACGTGGATCTCAGCCCCAGCATTTT.

The chain employs TRBV27 and TRBJ1-6, with D maybe TRBD1 (6 bases). There are 14 residues in the CDR3. Trimming removed 5 bases from V and 11 bases from J, with 16 bases in between. Germline V gene data show CDR1 as MNHEY and CDR2 as SMNVEV (reference sequence). CDR3 nucleotide sequence: TGTGCCAGCAGTATCGGGGGCCCTGGGACACCCCTCCACTTT. Translation: CASSIGGPGTPLHF.

The gene calls are TRBV9 and TRBJ1-2, with D hard to call. Germline CDR1 is SGDLS and CDR2 is YYNGEE. This CDR3 is built from 14 residues. V lost 0 bases, J lost 8 bases, and 14 bases lay in between. CDR3 residues: CASSVAAGVTGYTF. DNA for the CDR3: TGTGCCAGCAGCGTAGCTGCCGGTGTTACGGGCTACACCTTC.

V usage is TRBV4-1 and J usage is TRBJ2-3; the match to TRBD1 covers 7 bases. The ends lost 9 bases at V and 2 bases at J; junction bases unmatched: 11. The CDR3 extends over 15 amino acids. Looked up from germline, CDR1 is MGHRA and CDR2 is YSYEKL. CDR3 amino acids: CASGEGAYNTDTQYF. The CDR3 region has the DNA TGCGCCAGTGGTGAGGGGGCCTACAACACAGATACGCAGTATTTT.

This clone has a single count. The V gene is TRBV5-4, the J gene TRBJ2-3; 13 bases agree with TRBD2. CDR1 is SGHNT, CDR2 YYREEE, per germline (reference sequence). Unmatched junction bases numbered 5, after V lost 2 bases and J lost 5 bases. The CDR3 covers 16 residues. As DNA, the CDR3 is TGTGCCAGCAGCTTTCCCGGGACTAGCGGGGAAGATACGCAGTATTTT. Translating it yields CASSFPGTSGEDTQYF.

V gene TRBV27 combines with J gene TRBJ2-2; D remains unclear. There are 12 residues in the CDR3. The germline V gene encodes CDR1 MNHEY and CDR2 SMNVEV (reference sequence). Trimming took 3 bases from V and 7 from J, leaving 6 bases between them. CDR3 nucleotides: TGTGCCAGCAGTTTGACCCGCGGGGAGCTGTTTTTT. It specifies CASSLTRGELFF.

The chain carries TRBV2 and TRBJ2-7; D gene unclear. Germline V gene sequence: CDR1 SNHLY, CDR2 FYNNEI. V was trimmed by 3 bases and J by 5 bases, leaving 11 bases between them. This CDR3 is built from 13 residues. The CDR3: CASSEGRVHEQYF. The DNA for the CDR3 is TGTGCCAGCAGTGAGGGAAGGGTCCACGAGCAGTACTTC.

This clone was seen a few times. This chain links TRBV5-1 with TRBJ1-2; TRBD1 matches at 8 bases. With 4 bases clipped from V and 4 bases from J, the junction kept 3 bases outside the gene matches. Germline V CDR1 and CDR2: SGHRS, YFSETQ. The CDR3 runs 13 residues. In nucleotides, the CDR3 is TGCGCCAGCAGCCCGACAGGGGTCTATGGCTACACCTTC. Encoded protein: CASSPTGVYGYTF.

The V and J genes are TRBV9 and TRBJ1-1; D not resolved. The CDR3 totals 16 residues. CDR1 is SGDLS and CDR2 is YYNGEE in the germline V gene. V lost 0 bases and J lost 0, with 12 bases in between. CDR3 nucleotides: TGTGCCAGCAGCGTAGGGTTGGAGAATTTGAACACTGAAGCTTTCTTT. Its protein product is CASSVGLENLNTEAFF.

The V call is TRBV3-1 (or the pseudogene TRBV3-2), the J call TRBJ2-1; 9 nucleotides align to TRBD1. The germline CDR1 and CDR2 sequences are LGHDT and YNNKEL (reference sequence). V gave up 1 base and J gave up 8 bases; unmatched junction bases: 6. This CDR3 is 15 amino acids long. Here the CDR3 DNA reads TGTGCCAGCAGCCAAGGGGGGGACAGGGCCGATGAGCAGTTCTTC. Translated: CASSQGGDRADEQFF.

The J gene is TRBJ2-5, the V gene TRBV4-1; tentatively, D is TRBD2 (5 bases). Trimming pared 1 base from V and 2 bases from J, leaving 14 bases between. This CDR3 comprises 16 residues. Germline CDR1 reads MGHRA; CDR2 reads YSYEKL. The chain's CDR3 is CASSQAASTRQETQYF. CDR3 sequence (DNA): TGCGCCAGCAGCCAAGCCGCCTCTACTAGGCAAGAGACCCAGTACTTC.

V usage is TRBV6-1 and J usage is TRBJ1-6, with D maybe TRBD1 (5 bases). The CDR3 length is 19 residues. Looked up from germline, CDR1 is MNHNS and CDR2 is SASEGT. V was clipped by 0 bases and J by 7 bases, with 22 bases between them. CDR3 bases: TGTGCCAGCAGTGAAGCAGGGGAATTCCTACTTAGAGAAAATTCACCCCTCCACTTT. Translating it yields CASSEAGEFLLRENSPLHF.

The V gene is TRBV5-6, the J gene TRBJ2-7; D is ambiguous. CDR1 and CDR2 from the germline V gene are SGHDT and YYEEEE. Trimming pared 2 bases from V and 5 bases from J, leaving 8 bases between. The CDR3 sequence is 12 residues long. CDR3 loop: CASSFSGDEQYF. In nucleotides, the CDR3 is TGTGCCAGCAGCTTTTCCGGAGACGAGCAGTACTTC.

The chain has TRBV5-1 and TRBJ2-7; D assignment may be TRBD1 or TRBD2 (5 bases each). Trimming pared 3 bases from V and 3 bases from J, leaving 10 bases between. CDR1 is SGHRS, CDR2 YFSETQ, per germline. This CDR3 spans 13 amino acids. CDR3 in DNA: TGCGCCAGCAGCTCGGGGCTGGACTACGAGCAGTACTTC. This codes for CASSSGLDYEQYF.

The genes are TRBV6-2 or TRBV6-3 and TRBJ1-5; TRBD1 is a possible D gene (5 bases). This CDR3 region has 14 residues. Trimming pared 6 bases from V and 6 bases from J, leaving 15 bases between. Per germline, CDR1 MNHEY and CDR2 SVGEGT. Here the CDR3 reads CASSSEVGGQPQHF. In DNA form, the CDR3 reads TGTGCCAGCAGCTCGGAGGTGGGGGGTCAGCCCCAGCATTTT.

This clone was seen a handful of times. The J gene is TRBJ2-2, the V gene TRBV24-1; D is undetermined. This CDR3 contains 15 residues. Trimming stripped 2 bases from V and 1 base from J, with 7 bases between. Germline loops: CDR1 KGHDR, CDR2 SFDVKD. The CDR3 region is CATSDSTRNTGELFF. As DNA, the CDR3 is TGTGCCACCAGTGATTCGACTCGGAACACCGGGGAGCTGTTTTTT.

The genes are TRBV9 and TRBJ2-5, with TRBD1 matching over 9 bases. The CDR3 covers 14 residues. V shed 4 bases and J 4 bases; nucleotides not matched to a gene: 5. Germline V gene lookup returns CDR1 SGDLS and CDR2 YYNGEE. For the CDR3, the DNA is TGTGCCAGCAGCCCTTCGACAGGGGGAGAGACCCAGTACTTC. Translating gives CASSPSTGGETQYF.

This rearrangement joins TRBV6-1 to TRBJ2-7; 9 bases align to TRBD2. The junction had 15 bases not matched to a gene; V was cut back by 3 bases and J by 6 bases. The CDR3 length is 17 residues. In germline, CDR1 is MNHNS, CDR2 SASEGT. The CDR3 reads CASSDRLAVITPIEQYF. In nucleotides, the CDR3 is TGTGCCAGCAGTGACAGACTAGCGGTGATAACTCCGATCGAGCAGTACTTC.

J is TRBJ2-7 and V is TRBV11-2; D is perhaps TRBD1 or TRBD2 (5 bases each). The ends were cut back, 4 bases at V and 5 bases at J, with 18 bases in the middle. The CDR3 runs to 15 residues. In germline, CDR1 is SGHAT, CDR2 FQNNGV. The CDR3 nucleotides are TGTGCCAGCAGCTCATACCGGGGCAGGCTGCACGAGCAGTACTTC. Amino acids: CASSSYRGRLHEQYF.

V is TRBV6-1 and J is TRBJ1-1, with a weak D call TRBD1 (5 bases). The CDR3 contains 17 residues. Germline lookup yields CDR1 MNHNS and CDR2 SASEGT. Between the trimmed V and J ends, which lost 4 bases and 5 bases, there was a span of 23 bases. The CDR3 loop reads CASSGHRDGDLGTEAFF. The DNA of the CDR3 is TGTGCCAGCAGTGGCCACCGGGACGGCGATTTGGGGACTGAAGCTTTCTTT.

About this clone itself: Other nucleotide sequences from this sample produce the same CDR3. This chain joins TRBV9 and TRBJ1-2; D call uncertain. The CDR3 loop spans 11 amino acids. The V gene's germline CDR1 is SGDLS and CDR2 YYNGEE. V shed 3 bases and J shed 5 bases, with 5 bases lying between them. The CDR3, as DNA: TGTGCCAGCAGCGCCAGTTATGGCTACACCTTC. Its protein is CASSASYGYTF.